The T cell receptor beta chain under discussion was sequenced for a study of CD8+ T cells in alopecia areata. This clone came up a few times. Reverse transcribed after extraction, RNA yielded cDNA as the sequencing template. Using immunoSEQ multiplex PCR, the repertoire was profiled, and TCRdb retains in-frame clones only, with some absent. The sample gives about 190,000 clones, roughly three fifths of which show up once; roughly 0.67% is in the top ten. Treatment defined: oral pan-JAK inhibitor, 5-10 mg twice daily. The sequenced sample was CD4+ T cells sorted from blood, obtained at week 4, from a patient treated with tofacitinib. This clonotype was sampled from a human donor with alopecia areata.

The CDR3 DNA is TGTGCCAGCAGGCGGACTAGCGGGAGGTACGAGCAGTACTTC. Its translation is CASRRTSGRYEQYF. The chain employs TRBV6-5 and TRBJ2-7; 14 positions match TRBD2. The CDR3 consists of 14 residues. Germline loops: CDR1 MNHEY, CDR2 SVGAGI. After removal of 6 bases from V and 4 bases from J, the junction contained 2 bases not matched to a gene.